This T cell receptor (beta chain) is drawn from a study of blood T cells in healthy people across ages. This CDR3 is 13 amino acids long. Germline loops: CDR1 SEHNR, CDR2 FQNEAQ (reference sequence). It was with a sample-barcoded 5' primer and a J-beta primer mix that a second PCR of roughly 6 to 12 cycles was run. TCRdb analysed the 5' RACE reads with MiXCR anew, one entry per CDR3 protein. This repertoire shows a few hundred thousand distinct CDR3 sequences, about half found once; its top ten account for 45% to 65%. The TCR sequence derives from a man aged 55 to 70 in good health. The sample comprised blood. The chain carries TRBV7-9 and TRBJ2-5, with D maybe TRBD1 (6 bases). The end of the DNA aligns better with TRBJ2-7, so the J call may be wrong. CDR3 coding DNA: TGTGCCAGCAGCTTGTTTCAGGGGAACGAGCAGTACTTC. It yields the protein CASSLFQGNEQYF.